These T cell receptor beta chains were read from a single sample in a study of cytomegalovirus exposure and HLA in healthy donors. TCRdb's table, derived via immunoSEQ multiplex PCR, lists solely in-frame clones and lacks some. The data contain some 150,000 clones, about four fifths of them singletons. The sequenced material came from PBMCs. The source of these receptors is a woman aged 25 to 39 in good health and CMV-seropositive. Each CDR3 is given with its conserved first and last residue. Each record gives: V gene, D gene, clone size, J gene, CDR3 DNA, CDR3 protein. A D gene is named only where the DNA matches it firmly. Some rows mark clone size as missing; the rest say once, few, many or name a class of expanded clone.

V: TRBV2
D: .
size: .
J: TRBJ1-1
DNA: TGTGCCAGCAGTGTTAGGGGCCCCGATGACACTGAAGCTTTCTTT
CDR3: CASSVRGPDDTEAFF

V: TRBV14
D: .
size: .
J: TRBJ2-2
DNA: TGTGCCAGCAAGGCGGGGATGAACACCGGGGAGCTGTTTTTT
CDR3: CASKAGMNTGELFF

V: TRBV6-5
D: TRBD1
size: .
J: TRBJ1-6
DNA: TGTGCCAGCAGACCATATACAGGGGTCAATTCACCCCTCCACTTT
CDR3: CASRPYTGVNSPLHF

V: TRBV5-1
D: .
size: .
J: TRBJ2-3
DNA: TGCGCCAGCCGACTAGGTCAAGTCACAGATACGCAGTATTTT
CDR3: CASRLGQVTDTQYF

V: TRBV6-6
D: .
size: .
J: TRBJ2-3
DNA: TGTGCCAGCAGTTACGGAGGGCACCGCTATACGCAGTATTTT
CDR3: CASSYGGHRYTQYF

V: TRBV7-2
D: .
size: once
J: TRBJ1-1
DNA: TGTGCCAGCAGCTTCAATTTTGGGGCGGAATTTGAAGCTTTCTTT
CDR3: CASSFNFGAEFEAFF

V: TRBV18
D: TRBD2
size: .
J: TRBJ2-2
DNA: TGTGCCAGCTCACCTCGTAAAGGCGGGGGACTCGGCCCCGCGAACACCGGGGAGCTGTTTTTT
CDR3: CASSPRKGGGLGPANTGELFF

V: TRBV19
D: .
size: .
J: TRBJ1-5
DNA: TGTGCCAGTAAGGCAGGAGGGAATCAGCCCCAGCATTTT
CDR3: CASKAGGNQPQHF

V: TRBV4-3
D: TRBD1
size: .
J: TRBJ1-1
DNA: TGCGCCAGCAGCCAAGTAAACAGGGGAATTGAAGCTTTCTTT
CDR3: CASSQVNRGIEAFF

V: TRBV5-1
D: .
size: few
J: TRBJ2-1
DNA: TGCGCCAGCAGCGCACAGGGTAAGGTCTACAATGAGCAGTTCTTC
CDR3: CASSAQGKVYNEQFF

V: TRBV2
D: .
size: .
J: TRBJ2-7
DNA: TGTGCCAGCAGGCGAGAGGACAGAGAGACGCCCTACGAGCAGTACTTC
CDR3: CASRREDRETPYEQYF

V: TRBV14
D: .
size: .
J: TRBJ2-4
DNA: TGTGCCAGCAGCCAAGATTTGGCCCAAAACATTCAGTACTTC
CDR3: CASSQDLAQNIQYF

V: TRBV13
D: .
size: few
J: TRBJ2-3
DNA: TGTGCCAGCAGCGCCTACTACAGGAGTACGCAGTATTTT
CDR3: CASSAYYRSTQYF

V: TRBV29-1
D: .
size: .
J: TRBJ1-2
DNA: TGCAGCGTCCCCCTAATGACCGGGACTGTATTCTATGGCTACACCTTC
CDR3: CSVPLMTGTVFYGYTF

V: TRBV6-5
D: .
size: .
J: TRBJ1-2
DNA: TGTGCCAGCACTACCGGGAGTCATATAAGTGGCTACACCTTC
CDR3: CASTTGSHISGYTF

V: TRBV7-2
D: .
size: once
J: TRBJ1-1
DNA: TGTGCCAGCAGCTTAGGAGGGGGAACTGAAGCTTTCTTT
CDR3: CASSLGGGTEAFF

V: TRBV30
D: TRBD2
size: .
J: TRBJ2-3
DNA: TGTGCCTGGGGGGAACTAGCGGGCGGCACAGATACGCAGTATTTT
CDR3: CAWGELAGGTDTQYF